This T cell receptor (beta chain) was identified during a study of blood T cell repertoires in COVID-19. About the study: Sites across the United States, Italy and Spain contributed samples from acute and convalescent COVID-19.

In Seattle, patients joined the study during active infection and were tracked longitudinally. Source study methods: Amplification with reference gene primers provided the estimates of nucleated cell counts. Data came from immunoSEQ multiplex PCR; TCRdb stores just in-frame clones and leaves some out. V and J calls and clone size are copied from that table; D and trimming were computed from the DNA. The profile shows tens of thousands of clones, around 83% of them singletons. J lost 7 bases, V lost 5 bases, and 13 bases had no gene match. CDR1 is SEHNR, CDR2 FQNEAQ, per germline (reference sequence). The length of the CDR3 is 16 residues.

Sequenced: peripheral blood. The origin of this receptor is a man between 25 and 39 years old with COVID-19, enrolled during active disease. The gene calls are TRBV7-9 and TRBJ2-7, with TRBD2 matching over 11 bases. The CDR3 nucleotides are TGTGCCAGCAGCCCCTCGATAGCGGGAGGGCCGAGGGAGCAGTACTTC. It translates to CASSPSIAGGPREQYF.